A selection of T cell receptor beta chains follows, all from one sample in a study of identifying expanded T cells in peripheral blood. Sequencing used immunoSEQ multiplex PCR; TCRdb keeps in-frame clones, though not all of them. This table holds approximately 79,000 clones, roughly 90% found once. The sequencing sample was made of blood. These receptors came from a person aged 18-69 years in good health. CDR3s include the opening cysteine and the closing phenylalanine or tryptophan. The D gene is left open where the match is weak. Clone size appears in some rows only: once, few, many, or a class for an expanded clone.

v_call,j_call,d_call,clone_size,cdr3_aa,cdr3_nt
TRBV6-6,TRBJ2-7,-,-,CASRDRLREQYF,TGTGCCAGCAGAGATCGACTGAGGGAGCAGTACTTC
TRBV11-2,TRBJ2-4,-,once,CASSFLTLAKNIQYF,TGTGCCAGCAGCTTCTTGACTCTAGCCAAAAACATTCAGTACTTC
TRBV29-1,TRBJ2-7,-,-,CSVESHPGVQYF,TGCAGCGTTGAAAGTCATCCTGGCGTGCAGTACTTC
TRBV11-2,TRBJ2-3,-,-,CASSLEEADTQYF,TGTGCCAGCAGCTTAGAAGAGGCAGATACGCAGTATTTT
TRBV15,TRBJ2-1,TRBD2,once,CATINGGLAGGLSSYNEQFF,TGTGCCACCATCAACGGAGGACTAGCGGGAGGCCTTAGCTCCTACAATGAGCAGTTCTTC
TRBV5-1,TRBJ2-5,-,-,CASSLAGETQYF,TGCGCCAGCAGCTTGGCAGGGGAGACCCAGTACTTC
TRBV5-1,TRBJ2-7,TRBD2,few,CASSLDGGGPDEQYF,TGCGCCAGCAGCTTGGATGGCGGGGGGCCCGACGAGCAGTACTTC
TRBV12-5,TRBJ1-1,-,-,CASGTTGRAFF,TGTGCTAGTGGGACTACAGGGAGAGCTTTCTTT
TRBV25-1,TRBJ2-7,-,-,CASTHVGVAGEQYF,TGTGCCAGCACGCATGTCGGGGTAGCAGGGGAGCAGTACTTC
TRBV5-6,TRBJ2-7,TRBD1,-,CASSLFPGQGTYEQYF,TGTGCCAGCAGCTTGTTCCCGGGACAGGGTACCTACGAGCAGTACTTC
TRBV7-2,TRBJ2-3,-,-,CASSSLAGASTDTQYF,TGTGCCAGCAGCTCTCTCGCGGGGGCCAGCACAGATACGCAGTATTTT
TRBV19,TRBJ2-7,TRBD2,-,CASSTSGGSYEQYF,TGTGCCAGTAGTACTAGCGGGGGGTCCTACGAGCAGTACTTC
TRBV5-6,TRBJ2-1,TRBD1,-,CASSRRTGFGDNEQFF,TGTGCCAGCAGCCGCCGGACAGGGTTCGGGGACAATGAGCAGTTCTTC
TRBV29-1,TRBJ2-5,-,-,CSVEDDLETQYF,TGCAGCGTTGAAGATGATTTGGAGACCCAGTACTTC
TRBV7-2,TRBJ2-5,-,once,CASSLEGALNQETQYF,TGTGCCAGCAGCTTGGAGGGGGCCCTAAATCAAGAGACCCAGTACTTC
TRBV6-6,TRBJ2-3,-,-,CASSYWGDTQYF,TGTGCCAGCAGTTACTGGGGGGATACGCAGTATTTT
TRBV11-3,TRBJ2-1,-,-,CASSFDGYNGQFF,TGTGCCAGCAGCTTCGACGGATACAATGGGCAGTTCTTC
TRBV19,TRBJ1-5,-,once,CASSQTHHGNQPQHF,TGTGCCAGTAGCCAAACTCACCATGGCAATCAGCCCCAGCATTTT
TRBV7-2,TRBJ2-3,TRBD1,once,CASSSTGTGDQYF,TGTGCCAGCAGCTCAACCGGGACAGGGGACCAGTATTTT
TRBV4-3,TRBJ1-2,TRBD1,-,CASSQDAGGYYGYTF,TGCGCCAGCAGCCAAGATGCAGGGGGCTACTATGGCTACACCTTC
TRBV4-1,TRBJ1-2,TRBD1,-,CASSQGGQIYGYTF,TGCGCCAGCAGCCAAGGGGGACAGATCTATGGCTACACCTTC
TRBV19,TRBJ2-7,TRBD1,-,CASSSTGNYEQYF,TGTGCCAGCTCTTCGACAGGGAACTACGAGCAGTACTTC
TRBV30,TRBJ1-1,-,-,CAWIREVGTEAFF,TGTGCCTGGATCCGCGAGGTTGGGACTGAAGCTTTCTTT
TRBV18,TRBJ1-5,-,-,CASSPLGTLNQPQHF,TGTGCCAGCTCACCCCTGGGAACCCTCAATCAGCCCCAGCATTTT
TRBV28,TRBJ2-3,-,-,CASAGTHPDTQYF,TGTGCCTCCGCCGGGACTCACCCAGATACGCAGTATTTT
TRBV15,TRBJ2-7,-,few,CATSRATLTDPNQRAYEQYF,TGTGCCACCAGCAGGGCTACCTTGACAGATCCTAACCAGAGAGCCTACGAGCAGTACTTC
TRBV7-2,TRBJ2-1,TRBD2,-,CASSLGGRVSYNEQFF,TGTGCCAGCAGCTTAGGCGGGAGGGTTTCCTACAATGAGCAGTTCTTC
TRBV6-1,TRBJ1-1,-,-,CASSEDTSEAFF,TGTGCCAGCAGTGAAGATACTAGTGAAGCTTTCTTT
TRBV2,TRBJ1-5,-,-,CASKRFSNQPQHF,TGTGCCAGTAAACGCTTTAGCAATCAGCCCCAGCATTTT
TRBV27,TRBJ2-3,-,-,CASVGTGTRVF,-
TRBV19,TRBJ1-2,TRBD1,-,CASKDRVDYGYTF,TGTGCCAGTAAAGACAGGGTCGACTATGGCTACACCTTC
TRBV7-9,TRBJ2-7,TRBD1,-,CASSWTGTGALYEQYF,TGTGCCAGCAGCTGGACGGGGACAGGCGCCCTTTACGAGCAGTACTTC
TRBV25-1,TRBJ2-3,-,-,CASSERGVTDTQYF,TGTGCCAGCAGTGAAAGGGGGGTCACAGATACGCAGTATTTT
TRBV6-5,TRBJ2-7,-,-,CASRISGFGTYEQYF,TGTGCCAGCAGGATTTCCGGGTTTGGAACCTACGAGCAGTACTTC
TRBV5-4,TRBJ1-1,TRBD1,-,CASSSRMTGLNTEAFF,TGTGCCAGCAGCTCACGGATGACAGGGTTGAACACTGAAGCTTTCTTT
TRBV12-5,TRBJ2-2,TRBD1,-,CASGLVGDRVPVTGELFF,TGTGCTAGTGGTTTGGTAGGAGACAGGGTGCCTGTCACCGGGGAGCTGTTTTTT
TRBV4-3,TRBJ2-2,TRBD2,-,CASSRGLAGSNTGELFF,TGCGCCAGCAGCCGAGGACTAGCGGGTTCTAACACCGGGGAGCTGTTTTTT
TRBV28,TRBJ1-3,-,once,CASSTGLRNTIYF,TGTGCCAGCAGCACAGGGTTGAGAAACACCATATATTTT
TRBV5-1,TRBJ2-7,TRBD2,-,CASSLGPSGGREQYF,TGCGCCAGCAGCTTGGGGCCTAGCGGCGGGCGCGAGCAGTACTTC
TRBV15,TRBJ1-1,-,-,CATTLGGPRAEAFF,TGTGCCACCACCCTGGGGGGGCCTAGGGCTGAAGCTTTCTTT